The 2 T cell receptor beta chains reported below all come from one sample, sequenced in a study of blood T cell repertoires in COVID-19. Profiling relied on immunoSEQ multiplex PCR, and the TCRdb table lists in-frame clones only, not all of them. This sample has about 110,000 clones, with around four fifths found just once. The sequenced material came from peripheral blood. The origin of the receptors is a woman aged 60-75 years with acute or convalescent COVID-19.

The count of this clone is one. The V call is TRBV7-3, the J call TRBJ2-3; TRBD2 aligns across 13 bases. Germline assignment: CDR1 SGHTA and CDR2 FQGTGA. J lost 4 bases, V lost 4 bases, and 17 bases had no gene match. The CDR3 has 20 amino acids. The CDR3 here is CASSSPMVLAGGPGADTQYF. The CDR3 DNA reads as TGTGCCAGCAGCTCCCCCATGGTACTAGCGGGGGGGCCGGGGGCAGATACGCAGTATTTT.

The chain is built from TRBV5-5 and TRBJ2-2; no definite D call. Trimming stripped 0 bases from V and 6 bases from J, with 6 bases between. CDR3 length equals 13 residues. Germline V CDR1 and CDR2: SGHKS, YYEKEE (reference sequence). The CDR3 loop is CASSLAFPGELFF. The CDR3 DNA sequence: TGTGCCAGCAGCTTGGCCTTCCCCGGGGAGCTGTTTTTT.